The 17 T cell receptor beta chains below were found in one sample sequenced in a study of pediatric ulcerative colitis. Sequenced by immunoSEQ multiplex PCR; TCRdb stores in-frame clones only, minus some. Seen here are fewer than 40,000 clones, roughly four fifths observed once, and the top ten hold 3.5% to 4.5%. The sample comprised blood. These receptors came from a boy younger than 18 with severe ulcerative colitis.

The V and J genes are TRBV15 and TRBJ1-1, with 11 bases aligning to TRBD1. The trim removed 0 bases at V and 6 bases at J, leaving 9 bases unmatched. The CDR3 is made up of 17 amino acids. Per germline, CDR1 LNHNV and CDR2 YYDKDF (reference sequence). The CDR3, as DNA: TGTGCCACCAGCAGAGATGGGACAGGGGGTGAGAGCGCTGAAGCTTTCTTT. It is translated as CATSRDGTGGESAEAFF.

CDR3 in DNA: TGTGCCAGTAGTCCTCGGGCGGGGGCCGCAGATACGCAGTATTTT. Translation: CASSPRAGAADTQYF. The chain combines TRBV19 with TRBJ2-3; TRBD2 is a possible D gene (7 bases). The length of the CDR3 is 15 residues. Trimming left V 5 bases short and J 4 bases short, with 16 bases between. CDR1 is LNHDA, CDR2 SQIVND, per germline (reference sequence).

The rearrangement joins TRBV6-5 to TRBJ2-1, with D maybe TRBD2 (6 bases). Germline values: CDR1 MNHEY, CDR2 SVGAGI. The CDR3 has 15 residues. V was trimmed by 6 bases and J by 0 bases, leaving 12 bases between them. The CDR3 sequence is CASRGLRSSYNEQFF. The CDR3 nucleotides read TGTGCCAGCAGAGGACTACGGAGCTCCTACAATGAGCAGTTCTTC.

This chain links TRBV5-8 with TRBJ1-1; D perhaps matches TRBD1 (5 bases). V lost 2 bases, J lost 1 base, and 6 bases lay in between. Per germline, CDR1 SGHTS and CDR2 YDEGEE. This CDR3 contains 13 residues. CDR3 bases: TGTGCCAGCAGCTTCCAGGGGAACACTGAAGCTTTCTTT. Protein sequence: CASSFQGNTEAFF.

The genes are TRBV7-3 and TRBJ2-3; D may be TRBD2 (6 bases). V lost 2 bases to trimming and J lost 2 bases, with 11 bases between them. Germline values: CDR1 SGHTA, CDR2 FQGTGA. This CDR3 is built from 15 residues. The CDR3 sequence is CASSLFGGDTDTQYF. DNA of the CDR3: TGTGCCAGCAGCTTATTTGGCGGGGACACAGATACGCAGTATTTT.

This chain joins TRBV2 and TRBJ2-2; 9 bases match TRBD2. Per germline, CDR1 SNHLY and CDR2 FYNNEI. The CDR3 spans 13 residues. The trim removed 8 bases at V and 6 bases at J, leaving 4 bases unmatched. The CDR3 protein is CASRAGGPGELFF. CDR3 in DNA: TGTGCCAGCCGGGCGGGGGGGCCCGGGGAGCTGTTTTTT.

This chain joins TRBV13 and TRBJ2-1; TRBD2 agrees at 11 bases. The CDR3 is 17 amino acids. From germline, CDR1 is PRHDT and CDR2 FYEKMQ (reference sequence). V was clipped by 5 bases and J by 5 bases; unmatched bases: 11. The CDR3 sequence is CASSPDSLAGGDNEQFF. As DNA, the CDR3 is TGTGCCAGCAGCCCCGACAGCTTAGCGGGGGGGGACAATGAGCAGTTCTTC. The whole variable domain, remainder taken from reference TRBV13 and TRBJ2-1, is AAGVIQSPRHLIKEKRETATLKCYPIPRHDTVYWYQQGPGQDPQFLISFYEKMQSDKGSIPDRFSAQQFSDYHSELNMSSLELGDSALYFCASSPDSLAGGDNEQFFGPGTRLTVL.

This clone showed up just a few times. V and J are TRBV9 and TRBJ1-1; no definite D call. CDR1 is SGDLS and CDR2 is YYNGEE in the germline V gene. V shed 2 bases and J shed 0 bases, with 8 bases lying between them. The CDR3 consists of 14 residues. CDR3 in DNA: TGTGCCAGCAGCGTGGAACCGATGAACACTGAAGCTTTCTTT. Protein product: CASSVEPMNTEAFF.

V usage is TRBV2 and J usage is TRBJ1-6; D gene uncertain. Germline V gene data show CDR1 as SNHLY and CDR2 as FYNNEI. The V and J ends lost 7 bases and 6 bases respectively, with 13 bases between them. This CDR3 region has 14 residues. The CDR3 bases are TGTGCCAGCACAGTCGGCTCGGGTAATTCACCCCTCCACTTT. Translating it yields CASTVGSGNSPLHF.

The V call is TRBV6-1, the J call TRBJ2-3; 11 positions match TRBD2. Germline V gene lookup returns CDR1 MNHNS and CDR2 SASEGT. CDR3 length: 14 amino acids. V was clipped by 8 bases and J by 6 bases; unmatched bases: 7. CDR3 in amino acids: CASSLAGGLDTQYF. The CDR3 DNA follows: TGTGCCAGCTCCCTAGCGGGGGGCCTTGATACGCAGTATTTT.

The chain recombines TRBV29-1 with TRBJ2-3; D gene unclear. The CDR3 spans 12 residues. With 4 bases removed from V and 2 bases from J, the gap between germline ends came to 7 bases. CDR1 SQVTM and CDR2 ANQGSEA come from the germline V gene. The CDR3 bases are TGCAGCGTTGTCCTTACCACAGATACGCAGTATTTT. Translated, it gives CSVVLTTDTQYF.

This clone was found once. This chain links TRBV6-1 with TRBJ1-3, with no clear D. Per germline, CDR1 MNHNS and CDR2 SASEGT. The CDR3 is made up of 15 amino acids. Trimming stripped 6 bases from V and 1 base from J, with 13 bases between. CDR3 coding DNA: TGTGCCAGCAGCGCAACCGGGTGGTCTGGAAACACCATATATTTT. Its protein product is CASSATGWSGNTIYF.

The CDR3 sequence: CASSPGRGGEAFF. The CDR3 nucleotides are TGTGCCAGCTCACCAGGCCGGGGGGGTGAAGCTTTCTTT. This chain uses TRBV18 with TRBJ1-1; D possibly corresponds to TRBD1 (5 bases). Germline V lookup: CDR1 KGHSH, CDR2 LQKENI. The length of the CDR3 is 13 residues. V gave up 2 bases and J gave up 7 bases, with 11 bases separating them.

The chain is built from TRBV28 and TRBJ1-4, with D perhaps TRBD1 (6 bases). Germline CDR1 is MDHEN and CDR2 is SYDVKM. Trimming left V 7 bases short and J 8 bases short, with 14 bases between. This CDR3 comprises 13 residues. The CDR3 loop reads CASKPGGYEKLFF. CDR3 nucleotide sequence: TGTGCCAGCAAACCCGGGGGCTACGAAAAACTGTTTTTT.

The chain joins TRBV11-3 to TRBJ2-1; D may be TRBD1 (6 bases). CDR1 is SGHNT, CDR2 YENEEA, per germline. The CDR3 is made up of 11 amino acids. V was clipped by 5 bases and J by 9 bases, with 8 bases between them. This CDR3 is CASSQGGEQFF. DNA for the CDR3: TGTGCCAGCAGCCAAGGGGGTGAGCAGTTCTTC.

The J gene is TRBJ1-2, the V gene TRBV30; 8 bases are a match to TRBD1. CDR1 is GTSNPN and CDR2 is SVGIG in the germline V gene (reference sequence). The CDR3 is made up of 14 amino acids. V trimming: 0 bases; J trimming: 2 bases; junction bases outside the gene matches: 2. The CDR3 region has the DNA TGTGCCTGGAGTGTAGGGACAGGCAACTATGGCTACACCTTC. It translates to CAWSVGTGNYGYTF.

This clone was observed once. CDR3 coding DNA: TGCGCCAGCAGTCGAAGCGTCCGTTGGTTTCGGGGGCGCTCAAAAACGAACACCGGGGAGCTGTTTTTT. This encodes CASSRSVRWFRGRSKTNTGELFF. The chain employs TRBV23-1 and TRBJ2-2; D tentatively fits TRBD1 or TRBD2 (6 bases each). TRBV23-1 carries the ORF label, with uncertain function. The CDR3 length is 23 residues. Between the trimmed V and J ends, which lost 4 bases and 0 bases, there was a span of 33 bases.